The clone carrying this T cell receptor (beta chain) was detected ten times or more. These data are taken from a study of T cells in Graves' hyperthyroidism and ophthalmopathy. The CDR3 is 13 amino acids. Looked up from germline, CDR1 is MDHEN and CDR2 is SYDVKM. V lost 10 bases and J 1 base, leaving 13 bases between the germline ends. Regions amplified from RNA transcripts were the TCR beta CDR3 regions. HTBI primers were used for first-round RT-PCR of the TCR CDR3. TCRdb recomputed calls from the multiplex PCR reads with MiXCR, one row per CDR3 protein. The repertoire consists of a few hundred thousand distinct CDR3 sequences, with just over 14% occurring once and the leading ten covering about an eighth.

This TCR was recovered from a woman aged 40 to 50 with Graves' hyperthyroidism that later progressed to Graves' ophthalmopathy. Sequenced input: blood. The chain combines TRBV28 with TRBJ2-5; D unresolved. CDR3: CATLRWVQETQYF. The CDR3 DNA is TGTGCCACCCTGCGGTGGGTCCAAGAGACCCAGTACTTC.